This TCR beta chain was obtained from a study of blood T cell repertoires in COVID-19. In the study overall: Both acute and convalescent COVID-19 samples were obtained from the United States, Italy and Spain.

Original processing methods: Scientists estimated how many nucleated cells there were by amplifying reference gene primers. The protocol was immunoSEQ multiplex PCR, while the TCRdb copy is restricted to in-frame clones and leaves out a portion. The DNA gave D and trimming, while V, J and clone size come from that table. This sample yields tens of thousands of clones, of which 85% are seen a single time; more than 12% belongs to the top ten. The sequencing input was peripheral blood. The TCR was taken from a human donor with acute or convalescent COVID-19. The donor label of this sample is uncertain.

This chain's CDR3 is CASSADGNNSPLHF. The CDR3, as DNA: TGTGCCAGCAGCGCGGACGGGAATAATTCACCCCTCCACTTT. This sequence joins TRBV7-9 and TRBJ1-6, with D unresolved. Between the trimmed V and J ends, which lost 5 bases and 5 bases, there was a span of 10 bases. The CDR3 totals 14 residues. Germline V CDR1 and CDR2: SEHNR, FQNEAQ (reference sequence). Full variable domain (missing parts from reference TRBV7-9 and TRBJ1-6): DTGVSQNPRHKITKRGQNVTFRCDPISEHNRLYWYRQTLGQGPEFLTYFQNEAQLEKSRLLSDRFSAERPKGSFSTLEIQRTEQGDSAMYLCASSADGNNSPLHFGNGTRLTVT.